A single sample is the source of the 11 T cell receptor beta chains below, sequenced in a study of T cell repertoires in cytomegalovirus infection. In TCRdb, the reads were re-called with MiXCR into one record per CDR3 protein. The sample contains 350,000 to 400,000 distinct CDR3 sequences, about 35% of which appear only once. Their antigens are not known. This specimen was cultured PBMCs, taken from culture after CMV antigen stimulation. The receptors were gathered from a human donor in good health (CMV status not recorded). Some clones in this sample may be carry-over from other donors' samples.

There are a few counts of this clonotype. CDR3 residues: CASSSLRDSYEQYF. Written as DNA, the CDR3 is TGTGCCAGCAGCTCTCTCAGGGACTCCTACGAGCAGTACTTC. The rearrangement uses TRBV7-4 and TRBJ2-7; tentatively, D is TRBD1 (5 bases). V was pared by 4 bases and J by 0 bases, with 10 bases between. Germline CDR1 reads SGHVT; CDR2 reads SQSDAQ. The CDR3 totals 14 residues.

Worth noting for this clonotype: An end of the junction differs from the germline gene, which may be a read error. The chain recombines TRBV7-6 with TRBJ1-4, with D hard to call. Germline assignment: CDR1 SGHVS and CDR2 FNYEAQ. The CDR3 loop spans 13 amino acids. The CDR3 sequence is CASSFGRREKLCF. The CDR3 bases are TGTGCCAGCAGCTTTGGGAGGAGGGAAAAACTGTGTTTT.

V and J are TRBV6-2 or TRBV6-3 and TRBJ2-7; D is uncertain. Trimming shortened V by 0 bases and J by 2 bases, and 8 bases separated the two germline ends. The CDR3 runs 14 residues. Germline V CDR1 and CDR2: MNHEY, SVGEGT. The CDR3 loop is CASSYSKLTYEQYV. CDR3 coding DNA: TGTGCCAGCAGTTACTCGAAACTTACCTACGAGCAGTACGTC.

The V gene is TRBV6-6, the J gene TRBJ2-7, with 11 bases matching TRBD1. Germline lookup yields CDR1 MNHNY and CDR2 SVGAGI (reference sequence). This CDR3 region has 14 residues. J lost 6 bases, V lost 0 bases, and 1 base had no gene match. Here the CDR3 reads CASSYSGTGGEQYV. The DNA of the CDR3 is TGTGCCAGCAGTTACTCAGGGACAGGGGGCGAGCAGTACGTC.

This clonotype was seen only a few times. J is TRBJ1-4 and V is TRBV19; the D gene is possibly TRBD1 (5 bases). The length of the CDR3 is 16 residues. The germline V and J ends were trimmed by 5 bases and 4 bases, with 17 bases remaining between them. Per the germline V gene, CDR1 is LNHDA and CDR2 is SQIVND (reference sequence). The CDR3 is CASSLGRQNFNEKLFF. The CDR3 region has the DNA TGTGCCAGTAGTCTAGGACGACAGAACTTTAATGAAAAACTGTTTTTT.

The chain is built from TRBV27 and TRBJ2-1; TRBD1 matches 7 bases. This CDR3 is 16 amino acids long. Germline V gives CDR1 MNHEY, CDR2 SMNVEV (reference sequence). V shed 4 bases and J 4 bases; nucleotides not matched to a gene: 10. In nucleotides, the CDR3 is TGTGCCAGCAGTTCCTCCGGGACAGAGAGATACAATGAGCAGTTCTTC. Translated: CASSSSGTERYNEQFF.

The chain links TRBV6-2 or TRBV6-3 to TRBJ2-2, with TRBD1 matching 8 bases. Germline lookup yields CDR1 MNHEY and CDR2 SVGEGT. This CDR3 region has 16 residues. V lost 5 bases, J lost 5 bases, and 10 bases stayed unmatched. The CDR3 DNA is TGTGCCAGCAGTCCTACCGGGACAGGAAAAACCGGGGAGCTGTTTTTT. It specifies CASSPTGTGKTGELFF.

This sequence joins TRBV20-1 and TRBJ2-5, with D uncertain. This CDR3 comprises 11 residues. Germline-derived CDR1 and CDR2 are DFQATT and SNEGSKA (reference sequence). Between the trimmed V and J ends, which lost 4 bases and 3 bases, there was a span of 6 bases. For the CDR3, the DNA is TGCAGTGCTACGTTAAAAGAGACCCAGTACTTC. This sequence encodes CSATLKETQYF.

This clonotype was picked up a small number of times. This chain links TRBV7-9 with TRBJ1-1; D ambiguous. Trimming took 1 base from V and 0 from J, leaving 9 bases between them. The length of the CDR3 is 15 residues. Germline values: CDR1 SEHNR, CDR2 FQNEAQ (reference sequence). In nucleotides, the CDR3 is TGTGCCAGCAGCTTAGGCCAGACGGTGAACACTGAAGCTTTCTTT. Translation: CASSLGQTVNTEAFF.

The J gene is TRBJ2-2, the V gene TRBV2; 7 bases align to TRBD2. Germline V gene data show CDR1 as SNHLY and CDR2 as FYNNEI. The CDR3 contains 16 residues. V gave up 2 bases and J gave up 1 base; unmatched junction bases: 4. The CDR3 loop reads CASSERGLQNTGELFF. The CDR3 DNA follows: TGTGCCAGCAGTGAACGGGGACTACAGAACACCGGGGAGCTGTTTTTT.

In its sample, this clonotype was seen many times. V is TRBV4-2 and J is TRBJ2-1; D is perhaps TRBD2 (5 bases). CDR1 and CDR2 (germline): LGHNA, YNFKEQ. Trimming took off 4 bases at V and 8 bases at J, with 12 bases between the two ends. The CDR3 sequence is 13 residues long. The CDR3 reads CASSLRAADEQFF. The CDR3, as DNA: TGTGCCAGCAGCCTGAGGGCCGCGGATGAGCAGTTCTTC.